These 22 T cell receptor beta chains originate from one sample sequenced in a study of shared clonotypes between healthy human individuals. TCRdb's table, derived via immunoSEQ multiplex PCR, lists solely in-frame clones and lacks some. Of 600,000 to 750,000 clones listed, over 60% are singletons. Sequenced input: memory CD4+ T cells sorted from blood. Indicated subset: CD45RA-negative fraction. The receptors shown here come from a woman aged 25 to 39 in good health.

The chain has TRBV28 and TRBJ2-2, with 13 bases aligning to TRBD2. Losses at the gene ends were 10 bases for V and 2 bases for J; bases not matched to a gene: 4. Germline V gene data show CDR1 as MDHEN and CDR2 as SYDVKM. The length of the CDR3 is 15 residues. CDR3 sequence reads: CATGLAGANTGELFF. The DNA for the CDR3 is TGTGCCACCGGACTAGCGGGAGCTAACACCGGGGAGCTGTTTTTT. The whole variable domain, remainder taken from reference TRBV28 and TRBJ2-2, is DVKVTQSSRYLVKRTGEKVFLECVQDMDHENMFWYRQDPGLGLRLIYFSYDVKMKEKGDIPEGYSVSREKKERFSLILESASTNQTSMYLCATGLAGANTGELFFGEGSRLTVL.

The gene calls are TRBV4-1 and TRBJ1-5; tentative D call: TRBD1 (6 bases). The CDR3 is made up of 17 amino acids. The V gene's germline CDR1 is MGHRA and CDR2 YSYEKL. V was trimmed by 4 bases and J by 3 bases, leaving 19 bases between them. The CDR3 spells CASSPQGGGMYNQPQHF. DNA of the CDR3: TGCGCCAGCAGCCCCCAGGGAGGGGGTATGTACAATCAGCCCCAGCATTTT.

This chain uses TRBV18 with TRBJ2-1; the D gene is possibly TRBD1 (6 bases). The V gene lost 0 bases and the J gene lost 6 bases, with 9 bases spanning the gap. The CDR3 loop spans 14 amino acids. The germline gives CDR1 KGHSH, CDR2 LQKENI. CDR3 loop: CASSPPDRLNEQFF. CDR3 DNA: TGTGCCAGCTCACCACCGGACAGACTCAATGAGCAGTTCTTC.

With respect to this clone: The sample contains more than one DNA sequence encoding this CDR3. The J gene is TRBJ1-4, the V gene TRBV29-1, with TRBD1 matching 7 bases. The CDR3 covers 12 residues. In germline, CDR1 is SQVTM, CDR2 ANQGSEA. The trim removed 6 bases at V and 6 bases at J, leaving 4 bases unmatched. CDR3 protein: CSVVGTDEKLFF. CDR3 sequence (DNA): TGCAGCGTCGTAGGGACAGATGAAAAACTGTTTTTT. The full variable domain, its missing parts supplied by reference TRBV29-1 and TRBJ1-4, is SAVISQKPSRDICQRGTSLTIQCQVDSQVTMMFWYRQQPGQSLTLIATANQGSEATYESGFVIDKFPISRPNLTFSTLTVSNMSPEDSSIYLCSVVGTDEKLFFGSGTQLSVL.

The chain couples TRBV2 to TRBJ2-2, with 11 positions matching TRBD2. Unmatched junction bases numbered 11, after V lost 8 bases and J lost 6 bases. Per the germline V gene, CDR1 is SNHLY and CDR2 is FYNNEI. The CDR3 consists of 16 residues. The CDR3 DNA reads TGTGCCAGCGAGAAGGGGACTAGCGGAGAGTCCGGGGAGCTGTTTTTT. It yields the protein CASEKGTSGESGELFF.

The chain links TRBV19 to TRBJ2-7; 14 bases agree with TRBD2. The germline gives CDR1 LNHDA, CDR2 SQIVND (reference sequence). CDR3 size: 16 residues. V shed 4 bases, J shed 4 bases, and the junction held 6 bases outside the gene matches. The CDR3 region is CASSTNGLAGGYEQYF. CDR3 coding DNA: TGTGCCAGTAGTACCAATGGACTAGCGGGAGGTTACGAGCAGTACTTC.

This clone came up a few times. The gene calls are TRBV28 and TRBJ1-1, with 9 bases identical to TRBD1. The V gene end was trimmed by 5 bases and the J gene end by 1 base; junction bases not matched to a gene: 5. Germline V CDR1 and CDR2: MDHEN, SYDVKM. The CDR3 consists of 15 residues. DNA for the CDR3: TGTGCCAGCAGTACAGGGGGCTCAGGGAACACTGAAGCTTTCTTT. Protein product: CASSTGGSGNTEAFF.

The CDR3: CASSPSGTQEQYF. The CDR3 coding sequence is TGTGCCAGCAGTCCGAGCGGGACCCAAGAGCAGTACTTC. The chain couples TRBV28 to TRBJ2-7, with 7 bases lining up with TRBD2. CDR1 is MDHEN and CDR2 is SYDVKM in the germline V gene. V dropped 5 bases and J dropped 7; count of bases not matched to a gene: 8. This CDR3 comprises 13 residues.

The rearrangement links TRBV4-1 to TRBJ1-3; D might be TRBD1 (5 bases). Trimming pared 5 bases from V and 0 bases from J, leaving 17 bases between. The CDR3 extends over 17 amino acids. Germline V gene lookup returns CDR1 MGHRA and CDR2 YSYEKL. The CDR3 loop reads CASSAGRARDSGNTIYF. DNA for the CDR3: TGCGCCAGCAGCGCAGGCAGGGCACGAGACTCTGGAAACACCATATATTTT.

The chain is built from TRBV5-1 and TRBJ2-2; TRBD1 matches at 9 bases. This CDR3 spans 16 amino acids. V lost 4 bases, J lost 4 bases, and 8 bases stayed unmatched. Per the germline V gene, CDR1 is SGHRS and CDR2 is YFSETQ. CDR3 sequence reads: CASSIGTGTSTGELFF. The CDR3 DNA reads TGCGCCAGCAGCATTGGGACAGGGACGAGCACCGGGGAGCTGTTTTTT.

This chain joins TRBV5-5 and TRBJ1-5; no clear D gene. The length of the CDR3 is 13 residues. V lost 4 bases and J 3 bases, leaving 8 bases between the germline ends. The V gene's germline CDR1 is SGHKS and CDR2 YYEKEE (reference sequence). The CDR3 sequence: CASSPGPNQPQHF. DNA of the CDR3: TGTGCCAGCAGCCCCGGGCCCAATCAGCCCCAGCATTTT.

The chain employs TRBV14 and TRBJ2-7; TRBD1 might be the D (6 bases). V lost 4 bases and J lost 5, with 15 bases in between. The length of the CDR3 is 14 residues. Looked up from germline, CDR1 is SGHDN and CDR2 is FVKESK. The CDR3 DNA reads as TGTGCCAGCAGCCGAACCATGGGGGCCCACGAGCAGTACTTC. Protein: CASSRTMGAHEQYF. Full variable domain (rest looked up from reference TRBV14 and TRBJ2-7): EAGVTQFPSHSVIEKGQTVTLRCDPISGHDNLYWYRRVMGKEIKFLLHFVKESKQDESGMPNNRFLAERTGGTYSTLKVQPAELEDSGVYFCASSRTMGAHEQYFGPGTRLTVT.

The chain couples TRBV2 to TRBJ2-7; no reliable D call. The CDR3 length is 13 residues. Germline V lookup: CDR1 SNHLY, CDR2 FYNNEI. The V and J ends lost 2 bases and 3 bases respectively, with 8 bases between them. The CDR3 reads CASSEWSNYEQYF. CDR3 nucleotide sequence: TGTGCCAGCAGTGAATGGTCCAACTACGAGCAGTACTTC.

The V gene is TRBV25-1, the J gene TRBJ1-5; no definite D call. Trimming removed 3 bases at V and 3 bases at J, with 9 bases between. The germline CDR1 and CDR2 sequences are MGHDK and SYGVNS. The CDR3 is 14 residues long. CDR3 protein: CASSDGPSNQPQHF. Written as DNA, the CDR3 is TGTGCCAGCAGTGACGGCCCTTCCAATCAGCCCCAGCATTTT. The whole variable domain, remainder taken from reference TRBV25-1 and TRBJ1-5, is EADIYQTPRYLVIGTGKKITLECSQTMGHDKMYWYQQDPGMELHLIHYSYGVNSTEKGDLSSESTVSRIRTEHFPLTLESARPSHTSQYLCASSDGPSNQPQHFGDGTRLSIL.

This chain uses TRBV6-5 with TRBJ2-5; TRBD1 or TRBD2 may be the D gene (5 bases each). The V gene's germline CDR1 is MNHEY and CDR2 SVGAGI. The CDR3 loop spans 15 amino acids. V was shortened by 1 base and J by 2 bases, with 11 bases between the two germline ends. The CDR3 coding sequence is TGTGCCAGCAGTTACTTCCAGGGAGTACAAGAGACCCAGTACTTC. Translated, it gives CASSYFQGVQETQYF.

There are a few counts of this clone. The chain combines TRBV27 with TRBJ2-1; D gene ambiguous. CDR1 is MNHEY, CDR2 SMNVEV, per germline (reference sequence). V lost 6 bases, J lost 9 bases, and 12 bases lay in between. The CDR3 runs 12 residues. This chain's CDR3 is CASSSAGGEQFF. For the CDR3, the DNA is TGTGCCAGCAGCTCTGCCGGCGGTGAGCAGTTCTTC.

V and J are TRBV27 and TRBJ2-7; D gene uncertain. V was cut by 0 bases and J by 4 bases, with 7 bases left in between. The CDR3 covers 13 residues. The V gene's germline CDR1 is MNHEY and CDR2 SMNVEV (reference sequence). The CDR3 DNA reads TGTGCCAGCAGTTTATCTCCGGTATACGAGCAGTACTTC. Its protein product is CASSLSPVYEQYF.

This chain connects TRBV7-3 to TRBJ2-2; 13 bases map to TRBD2. V was pared by 5 bases and J by 6 bases, with 3 bases of the junction left unmatched. CDR1 and CDR2 (germline): SGHTA, FQGTGA. The CDR3 runs 15 residues. The CDR3 bases are TGTGCCAGCAGCGCCGGACTAGCGGGAGCCGGGGAGCTGTTTTTT. It is translated as CASSAGLAGAGELFF.

The chain combines TRBV19 with TRBJ1-1, with unresolved D. The ends were cut back, 7 bases at V and 1 base at J, with 10 bases in the middle. Germline loops: CDR1 LNHDA, CDR2 SQIVND (reference sequence). The CDR3 consists of 13 residues. The CDR3 sequence: CASTRTANTEAFF. The CDR3 DNA reads TGTGCCAGTACCCGGACGGCGAACACTGAAGCTTTCTTT.

As for this clone: Other nucleotide sequences from this sample produce the same CDR3. V is TRBV7-9 and J is TRBJ1-1; TRBD1 might be the D (6 bases). Germline V gene lookup returns CDR1 SEHNR and CDR2 FQNEAQ (reference sequence). The CDR3 is 13 residues long. Trimming cost V 5 bases and J 3 bases, with 10 bases left between them. CDR3: CASSLAGDTEAFF. CDR3 sequence (DNA): TGTGCCAGCAGCCTTGCAGGGGACACTGAAGCTTTCTTT.

V and J are TRBV28 and TRBJ1-2, with 10 bases matching TRBD1. This CDR3 region has 18 residues. Germline V lookup: CDR1 MDHEN, CDR2 SYDVKM. J gave up 3 bases and V 5 bases, and 15 bases lay outside the gene matches. CDR3 loop: CASSPAGDRGRVYYGYTF. The CDR3 DNA is TGTGCCAGCAGTCCAGCAGGTGACAGGGGGCGCGTATACTATGGCTACACCTTC.

The chain joins TRBV6-5 to TRBJ2-1; 8 nucleotides agree with TRBD2. The CDR3 is made up of 16 amino acids. Germline V gene sequence: CDR1 MNHEY, CDR2 SVGAGI. Trimming took 2 bases from V and 7 from J; bases not matched to a gene: 10. The CDR3 bases are TGTGCCAGCAGTTACCATAGCGGGACCCTACGGAATGAGCAGTTCTTC. It codes for CASSYHSGTLRNEQFF.